These 18 T cell receptor beta chains came from one sample sequenced in a study of blood T cells in healthy people across ages. Sample-barcoded 5' priming and a J-beta primer mix drove a second PCR of 7 to 11 cycles. One entry per CDR3 protein results from TCRdb running MiXCR on the 5' RACE reads. The sample carries nearly 800,000 distinct CDR3 sequences, 25% recorded once. The data also belong to a second study, concerning T cells of mothers and their children.

Material for sequencing was blood. The receptors stem from a boy under 18 in good health.

This clonotype has a handful of counts. The rearrangement joins TRBV29-1 to TRBJ2-6; 10 nucleotides line up with TRBD1. Trimming cost V 7 bases and J 0 bases; bases outside gene matches: 6. Germline V gene sequence: CDR1 SQVTM, CDR2 ANQGSEA. The CDR3 spans 16 residues. CDR3 sequence reads: CSARGQGVSGANVLTF. The CDR3 region has the DNA TGCAGCGCCCGCGGACAGGGGGTCTCTGGGGCCAACGTCCTGACTTTC.

The chain combines TRBV19 with TRBJ1-1; no firm D call. This CDR3 comprises 14 residues. V shed 3 bases and J shed 1 base, with 9 bases lying between them. Germline V gene lookup returns CDR1 LNHDA and CDR2 SQIVND (reference sequence). The CDR3, as DNA: TGTGCCAGTAGTATGCCGTCTAGGAACACTGAAGCTTTCTTT. It translates to CASSMPSRNTEAFF.

This chain links TRBV18 with TRBJ1-1, with 8 bases fitting TRBD1. Germline loops: CDR1 KGHSH, CDR2 LQKENI. V shed 3 bases, J shed 4 bases, and the junction held 4 bases outside the gene matches. The CDR3 consists of 14 residues. The CDR3 bases are TGTGCCAGCTCACCTTCTACAGGGGGCACTGAAGCTTTCTTT. This sequence encodes CASSPSTGGTEAFF.

The gene calls are TRBV14 and TRBJ2-7, with TRBD2 identical over 11 bases. The germline CDR1 and CDR2 sequences are SGHDN and FVKESK. The CDR3 runs 15 residues. The ends lost 4 bases at V and 3 bases at J; junction bases unmatched: 5. CDR3 protein: CASSRRLAGFYEQYF. The DNA of the CDR3 is TGTGCCAGCAGCCGAAGACTAGCGGGGTTCTACGAGCAGTACTTC.

In DNA, the CDR3 is TGTGCCAGCAGTTTCGATGGATTGGAAAAACTGTTTTTT. Translating gives CASSFDGLEKLFF. V and J are TRBV12-3 or TRBV12-4 and TRBJ1-4; D unresolved. The CDR3 totals 13 residues. V lost 3 bases and J lost 8, with 10 bases in between.

This sequence joins TRBV7-8 and TRBJ2-1; 8 positions agree with TRBD2. The germline V gene has CDR1 SGHVS and CDR2 FQNEAQ. J was trimmed by 10 bases and V by 4 bases; bases with no gene match: 3. The CDR3 loop spans 12 amino acids. The CDR3 coding sequence is TGTGCCAGCAGCTCGACTAGCGCAGAGCAGTTCTTC. Encoded protein: CASSSTSAEQFF.

This clonotype was counted between two and nine times. The chain has TRBV7-2 and TRBJ2-7; the match to TRBD1 covers 7 bases. Per the germline V gene, CDR1 is SGHTA and CDR2 is FQGNSA. With 4 bases clipped from V and 0 bases from J, the junction kept 6 bases outside the gene matches. CDR3 length equals 15 residues. This CDR3 reads CASSSQGVGSYEQYF. The DNA of the CDR3 is TGTGCCAGCAGCTCCCAGGGGGTCGGCTCCTACGAGCAGTACTTC.

This clonotype was detected only a few times. The chain joins TRBV20-1 to TRBJ2-7, with D possibly matching TRBD2 (5 bases). The CDR3 has 14 residues. Germline lookup yields CDR1 DFQATT and CDR2 SNEGSKA (reference sequence). The V end lost 5 bases, the J end lost 7 bases, and 21 bases lay between the germline ends. In DNA form, the CDR3 reads TGCAGTGCTTCCGGTCGTGGGAGTTGGAGTGAGCAGTACTTC. It is translated as CSASGRGSWSEQYF.

The V gene is TRBV7-9, the J gene TRBJ2-1; the D gene could be TRBD1 or TRBD2 (5 bases each). Looked up from germline, CDR1 is SEHNR and CDR2 is FQNEAQ (reference sequence). This CDR3 is 18 amino acids long. Deletions cut 5 bases from V and 5 bases from J, with 25 bases between. CDR3 in amino acids: CASSVDRGFAGPDNEQFF. The DNA for the CDR3 is TGTGCCAGCAGCGTTGACAGAGGGTTCGCAGGCCCCGACAATGAGCAGTTCTTC.

This clonotype occurred a few times. This sequence joins TRBV29-1 and TRBJ1-1; no clear D. The V end was cut by 3 bases, the J end by 1 base, with 6 bases between. This CDR3 spans 12 amino acids. The germline V gene has CDR1 SQVTM and CDR2 ANQGSEA. CDR3 bases: TGCAGCGTTGACGGGTGGAACACTGAAGCTTTCTTT. Translating it yields CSVDGWNTEAFF.

DNA of the CDR3: TGCAGCGTTGAACCAGGGAATAACCCCGACAATGAGCAGTTCTTC. This sequence encodes CSVEPGNNPDNEQFF. The rearrangement uses TRBV29-1 and TRBJ2-1; D perhaps matches TRBD1 (5 bases). Germline-derived CDR1 and CDR2 are SQVTM and ANQGSEA. The CDR3 is 15 amino acids. V was pared by 2 bases and J by 5 bases, with 16 bases between.

The genes are TRBV5-1 and TRBJ2-2; D gene ambiguous. This CDR3 contains 14 residues. The germline V and J ends were trimmed by 5 bases and 1 base, with 9 bases remaining between them. Germline loops: CDR1 SGHRS, CDR2 YFSETQ. The CDR3 sequence: CASRGKMNTGELFF. The CDR3 region has the DNA TGCGCCAGCAGGGGCAAGATGAACACCGGGGAGCTGTTTTTT. The variable domain in full, completed from reference TRBV5-1 and TRBJ2-2, reads KAGVTQTPRYLIKTRGQQVTLSCSPISGHRSVSWYQQTPGQGLQFLFEYFSETQRNKGNFPGRFSGRQFSNSRSEMNVSTLELGDSALYLCASRGKMNTGELFFGEGSRLTVL.

Comment on this clonotype: The germline gene is not matched at one end of the junction; a read error may be the cause. The chain is built from TRBV12-3 or TRBV12-4 and TRBJ2-3; either TRBD1 or TRBD2 may supply D (6 bases each). CDR3 length: 16 amino acids. CDR3 region: CASSSLGGGITDAQYF. As DNA, the CDR3 is TGTGCCAGCAGTTCGCTGGGGGGCGGGATCACAGATGCGCAGTATTTT.

The rearrangement joins TRBV7-9 to TRBJ2-3, with 9 bases identical to TRBD2. This CDR3 has 13 residues. With V trimmed by 5 bases and J by 6 bases, 3 bases remained unmatched. From germline, CDR1 is SEHNR and CDR2 FQNEAQ (reference sequence). CDR3 coding DNA: TGTGCCAGCAGCGACGGACTAGCGGATACGCAGTATTTT. Its translation is CASSDGLADTQYF.

This clonotype showed up just a few times. V usage is TRBV6-6 and J usage is TRBJ2-5; TRBD2 agrees at 10 bases. CDR1 and CDR2 from the germline V gene are MNHNY and SVGAGI (reference sequence). V was clipped by 6 bases and J by 3 bases; unmatched bases: 4. The CDR3 is made up of 14 amino acids. As DNA, the CDR3 is TGTGCCAGCAGGAGCGGGAGGGTTAAAGAGACCCAGTACTTC. Encoded protein: CASRSGRVKETQYF.

This clonotype was observed a handful of times. V gene TRBV4-3 combines with J gene TRBJ2-6; D may be TRBD1 or TRBD2 (5 bases each). CDR3 length: 17 residues. The V end was cut by 0 bases, the J end by 4 bases, with 13 bases between. Looked up from germline, CDR1 is LGHNA and CDR2 is YSLEER. CDR3 protein: CASSQEPGARGANVLTF. CDR3 nucleotides: TGCGCCAGCAGCCAAGAGCCCGGGGCGCGGGGGGCCAACGTCCTGACTTTC.

The chain carries TRBV20-1 and TRBJ2-1; D unresolved. Germline loops: CDR1 DFQATT, CDR2 SNEGSKA (reference sequence). With 3 bases removed from V and 10 bases from J, the gap between germline ends came to 10 bases. The CDR3 covers 11 residues. The CDR3 nucleotides are TGCAGTGCTAGTCAAGTAGTAGAGCAGTTCTTC. Its protein is CSASQVVEQFF.

The chain couples TRBV3-1 to TRBJ2-5; 7 nucleotides match TRBD1. The better agreement between TRBJ2-7 and the DNA end casts doubt on the J call. The CDR3 is 13 residues long. The germline gives CDR1 LGHDT, CDR2 YNNKEL (reference sequence). CDR3 sequence: CASRKGATYEQYF. The CDR3 nucleotides read TGTGCCAGCAGAAAGGGGGCTACTTACGAGCAGTACTTC.